This T cell receptor beta chain was observed in a study of Graves' ophthalmopathy and Graves' hyperthyroidism. Researchers took RNA transcripts and amplified TCR beta CDR3 regions from them. After a first-round RT-PCR with HTBI primers, a second-round multiplex PCR was run. TCRdb reprocessed the multiplex PCR reads via MiXCR and lists one record per CDR3 protein. Of roughly 220,000 distinct CDR3 sequences listed, 45% were seen once; the top ten hold about half. In the case of this clonotype: A read error is likely, as this CDR3 ends without the conserved phenylalanine or tryptophan.

The CDR3 is 13 residues long. V was trimmed by 3 bases and J by 3 bases, leaving 8 bases between them. Germline V gene sequence: CDR1 SGHTA, CDR2 FQGNSA. The sample taken for sequencing was peripheral blood. The chain joins TRBV7-2 to TRBJ2-5; D assignment may be TRBD1 or TRBD2 (5 bases each). The sequence derives from an adult man with Graves' ophthalmopathy. CDR3 amino acids: CASSFGTKETQYY. The DNA of the CDR3 is TGTGCCAGCAGCTTCGGGACGAAAGAGACCCAGTACTAC.